Sequencing of this TCR beta chain was carried out in a study of cytomegalovirus exposure and HLA in healthy donors. Study-wide context: From donors who were HLA-typed, an early data release held 65 million to 85 million unique TCRs.

In regard to this clone: Its antigen remains unknown.

The CDR3 has 15 amino acids. The trim removed 5 bases at V and 6 bases at J, leaving 8 bases unmatched. In germline, CDR1 is MDHEN, CDR2 SYDVKM. The PCR had 60 Vbeta and 13 Jbeta primers. Sequencing was performed with immunoSEQ multiplex PCR; in TCRdb, only in-frame clones are kept and a portion is missing. The data hold around 90,000 clones, with less than 85% observed a single time. General study findings and limits: Prior analysis indicated that the majority of TCR beta V segments exhibited productivity approximately 90% or approximately 30% of the time. In a later analysis, most CMV-associated TCR beta chains appeared HLA-restricted.

The sequence came from a man in his forties in good health and CMV-seropositive. The sequencing input was PBMCs. The chain uses TRBV28 and TRBJ2-1, with TRBD1 matching 9 bases. CDR3 residues: CASSNTGTGLNEQFF. CDR3 coding DNA: TGTGCCAGCAGTAACACCGGGACAGGGCTCAATGAGCAGTTCTTC.